A selection of T cell receptor beta chains follows, all from one sample in a study of blood T cell repertoires in COVID-19. Sequenced by immunoSEQ multiplex PCR; TCRdb stores in-frame clones only, minus some. Of some 320,000 clones in the sample, under 90% were seen once. What was sequenced was PBMCs or T cells enriched from blood (not recorded which). All receptors come from a woman aged 45-65 years who had been exposed to COVID-19. Both conserved end residues are part of each CDR3. The order of the fields is CDR3 protein, CDR3 DNA, clone size, D gene, J gene, V gene. D genes are given only for firm matches. A clone size is listed for some rows: how often the clone was seen (once, few, many), or a class if it is expanded.

CASSLGPNYGYTF | TGCGCCAGCAGCTTGGGGCCTAACTATGGCTACACCTTC | NA | NA | TRBJ1-2 | TRBV5-1
CASSPERETSNYGYTF | TGTGCCAGCAGCCCCGAGCGGGAGACCTCTAACTATGGCTACACCTTC | NA | NA | TRBJ1-2 | TRBV4-2
CASSARDTSTF | TGTGCCAGCAGTGCCCGGGACACCAGCACCTTC | NA | NA | TRBJ1-2 | TRBV12-3/TRBV12-4
CASSPGRGGQPQHF | TGTGCCAGCTCCCCGGGAAGGGGGGGTCAGCCCCAGCATTTT | NA | NA | TRBJ1-5 | TRBV28
CASSPRTSWGNEQFF | TGTGCCAGCAGCCCGAGGACTAGCTGGGGCAATGAGCAGTTCTTC | NA | TRBD2 | TRBJ2-1 | TRBV14
CASSPDTSYEQYF | TGTGCCAGCAGCCCAGACACCTCCTACGAGCAGTACTTC | NA | NA | TRBJ2-7 | TRBV5-4
CAWSWTGILEGEQYF | TGTGCCTGGAGTTGGACAGGGATCCTAGAAGGCGAGCAGTACTTC | few | TRBD1 | TRBJ2-7 | TRBV30
CASNGQARNTGELFF | TGTGCCAGCAATGGACAGGCCCGTAACACCGGGGAGCTGTTTTTT | NA | TRBD1 | TRBJ2-2 | TRBV6-5
CASSQGPYREGSSSTDTQYF | TGCGCCAGCAGCCAAGGGCCCTACAGGGAGGGTTCGTCTAGCACAGATACGCAGTATTTT | NA | NA | TRBJ2-3 | TRBV4-1
CARTGNSNQPQHF | TGTGCCCGGACAGGGAATAGCAATCAGCCCCAGCATTTT | NA | TRBD1 | TRBJ1-5 | TRBV25-1
CASSLFRTPPAGEQYF | TGTGCCAGCAGCTTATTCCGGACTCCCCCGGCGGGCGAGCAGTACTTC | NA | NA | TRBJ2-7 | TRBV7-2
CASSPLFSGYQPQHF | TGTGCCAGCAGTCCCCTCTTTTCGGGATATCAGCCCCAGCATTTT | NA | NA | TRBJ1-5 | TRBV28
CASSPRAGGQADTQYF | TGTGCCAGCTCACCACGTGCGGGGGGCCAGGCAGATACGCAGTATTTT | NA | TRBD2 | TRBJ2-3 | TRBV18
CASSSWTSGGSEQFF | TGCGCCAGCAGCTCGTGGACTAGCGGGGGAAGTGAGCAGTTCTTC | NA | TRBD2 | TRBJ2-1 | TRBV5-1
CASTTGSYNEQFF | TGTGCCAGCACCACAGGGTCCTACAATGAGCAGTTCTTC | NA | NA | TRBJ2-1 | TRBV7-6
CASSEKTGGGRGYTF | TGTGCCAGCAGTGAAAAGACTGGGGGAGGACGTGGCTACACCTTC | once | NA | TRBJ1-2 | TRBV6-1
CATSDVGQQPQHF | TGTGCCACCAGTGACGTGGGACAGCAGCCCCAGCATTTT | NA | TRBD1 | TRBJ1-5 | TRBV24-1
CASTGRGRGFEQYF | TGTGCCAGCACTGGCCGGGGCAGGGGTTTTGAGCAGTACTTC | few | NA | TRBJ2-7 | TRBV28
CASSYGQETYNSPLHF | TGTGCCAGCAGTTATGGACAGGAAACTTATAATTCACCCCTCCACTTT | NA | TRBD1 | TRBJ1-6 | TRBV27
CASSPTEGVYGYTF | TGTGCCAGCAGCCCTACAGAGGGCGTCTATGGCTACACCTTC | NA | NA | TRBJ1-2 | TRBV3-1/TRBV3-2
CASSQAGYEQYF | TGTGCCAGCAGCCAAGCGGGCTACGAGCAGTACTTC | NA | NA | TRBJ2-7 | TRBV3-1/TRBV3-2
CASSFMSGTANYGYTF | TGTGCCAGCAGTTTTATGAGCGGTACAGCTAACTATGGCTACACCTTC | NA | NA | TRBJ1-2 | TRBV28
CAISGTGGEQYF | TGTGCCATCAGCGGGACAGGGGGCGAGCAGTACTTC | NA | TRBD1 | TRBJ2-7 | TRBV10-3